The clone carrying this T cell receptor (beta chain) was detected only a few times. Amplified material comprised TCR beta CDR3 regions derived from RNA transcripts. Following a first-round RT-PCR that used HTBI primers, a second-round multiplex PCR was carried out. TCRdb used MiXCR to reprocess the multiplex PCR reads, holding one entry per CDR3 protein. The repertoire holds roughly 610,000 distinct CDR3 sequences, approximately 21% seen once, with approximately 6.5% in the top ten. Germline CDR1 is SEHNR and CDR2 is FQNEAQ (reference sequence). The CDR3 runs to 15 residues. Germline trimming cut 5 bases from V and 4 bases from J; bases unmatched to any gene: 11. These data are taken from a study of Graves' ophthalmopathy and Graves' hyperthyroidism.

This sequence was found in a woman aged 18 to 35 with stable Graves' hyperthyroidism. Some clones in this sample may be carry-over from other donors' samples. V is TRBV7-9 and J is TRBJ2-7; 7 positions agree with TRBD2. The sample was peripheral blood. In DNA form, the CDR3 reads TGTGCCAGCAGCGGAATCGGGGGGTTGAATTACGAGCAGTACTTC. Amino acid sequence: CASSGIGGLNYEQYF.